These T cell receptor beta chains were read from a single sample in a study of T cell responses to AZD1222 COVID-19 vaccine. Clones were read by immunoSEQ multiplex PCR, and TCRdb kept only the in-frame ones, dropping some. The data hold over 100,000 clones, with about 88% observed a single time. The specimen comprised peripheral blood, sampled on day 0 of AZD1222 vaccination. The receptors were gathered from an adult in good health. Each CDR3 is given with its conserved first and last residue. Each record gives: J gene, clone size, CDR3 length, V gene, D gene, CDR3 protein, CDR3 DNA. The D gene is left open where the match is weak. Expanded clones get a size class; other rows say once, few or many, or leave the size out.

j_gene: TRBJ1-1
abundance: NA
len: 14
v_gene: TRBV29-1
d_gene: TRBD1
CDR3aa: CSGATGASNTEAFF
CDR3nt: TGCAGCGGCGCAACAGGGGCCTCGAACACTGAAGCTTTCTTT

j_gene: TRBJ1-4
abundance: NA
len: 12
v_gene: TRBV24-1
d_gene: TRBD1
CDR3aa: CATSDPGGKLFF
CDR3nt: TGTGCCACCAGTGATCCAGGGGGAAAACTGTTTTTT

j_gene: TRBJ1-2
abundance: few
len: 11
v_gene: TRBV6-4
d_gene: NA
CDR3aa: CASMGGDGYTF
CDR3nt: TGTGCCAGCATGGGGGGCGATGGCTACACCTTC

j_gene: TRBJ2-1
abundance: NA
len: 15
v_gene: TRBV30
d_gene: TRBD1
CDR3aa: CASFRQGSSYNEQFF
CDR3nt: TGTGCCTCTTTCAGACAGGGGTCCTCCTACAATGAGCAGTTCTTC

j_gene: TRBJ1-5
abundance: NA
len: 16
v_gene: TRBV5-5
d_gene: NA
CDR3aa: CASSLKGGYSNQPQHF
CDR3nt: TGTGCCAGCAGCTTAAAGGGGGGTTATAGCAATCAGCCCCAGCATTTT

j_gene: TRBJ1-6
abundance: NA
len: 16
v_gene: TRBV5-6
d_gene: NA
CDR3aa: CASSRDQGVDNSPLHF
CDR3nt: TGTGCCAGCAGCCGGGACCAGGGCGTGGATAATTCACCCCTCCACTTT

j_gene: TRBJ2-1
abundance: NA
len: 15
v_gene: TRBV7-2
d_gene: NA
CDR3aa: CASRSRVGPYNEQFF
CDR3nt: TGTGCCAGCAGGAGTCGGGTGGGGCCCTACAATGAGCAGTTCTTC

j_gene: TRBJ2-7
abundance: NA
len: 16
v_gene: TRBV4-3
d_gene: NA
CDR3aa: CASSQEGHLNSYEQYF
CDR3nt: TGCGCCAGCAGCCAAGAGGGCCACCTCAACTCCTACGAGCAGTACTTC

j_gene: TRBJ1-6
abundance: few
len: 14
v_gene: TRBV15
d_gene: NA
CDR3aa: CATSRYAGTSPLHF
CDR3nt: TGTGCCACCAGCAGATACGCGGGTACCTCACCCCTCCACTTT

j_gene: TRBJ1-1
abundance: once
len: 15
v_gene: TRBV19
d_gene: TRBD1
CDR3aa: CASSPGTGGNTEAFF
CDR3nt: TGTGCCAGTAGCCCAGGGACAGGGGGGAACACTGAAGCTTTCTTT

j_gene: TRBJ2-6
abundance: few
len: 15
v_gene: TRBV24-1
d_gene: NA
CDR3aa: CATSAQSPGANVLTF
CDR3nt: TGTGCCACCAGTGCACAGTCGCCTGGGGCCAACGTCCTGACTTTC

j_gene: TRBJ1-2
abundance: NA
len: 14
v_gene: TRBV7-8
d_gene: NA
CDR3aa: CASSFGKLAGGYTF
CDR3nt: TGTGCCAGCAGCTTTGGCAAGCTGGCGGGTGGCTACACCTTC

j_gene: TRBJ1-5
abundance: NA
len: 16
v_gene: TRBV2
d_gene: NA
CDR3aa: CASSAPGLGGNQPQHF
CDR3nt: TGTGCCAGCAGTGCCCCGGGCCTCGGCGGAAATCAGCCCCAGCATTTT

j_gene: TRBJ2-3
abundance: NA
len: 15
v_gene: TRBV9
d_gene: TRBD2
CDR3aa: CASSVGGGRPDTQYF
CDR3nt: TGTGCCAGCAGCGTGGGCGGGGGACGCCCGGATACGCAGTATTTT

j_gene: TRBJ1-1
abundance: NA
len: 13
v_gene: TRBV6-5
d_gene: NA
CDR3aa: CASSYGRNTEAFF
CDR3nt: TGTGCCAGCAGTTACGGGAGAAACACTGAAGCTTTCTTT

j_gene: TRBJ2-3
abundance: NA
len: 16
v_gene: TRBV4-2
d_gene: TRBD2
CDR3aa: CASSQDSGGSTDTQYF
CDR3nt: TGTGCCAGCAGCCAAGATAGCGGGGGAAGCACAGATACGCAGTATTTT

j_gene: TRBJ1-2
abundance: NA
len: 15
v_gene: TRBV5-6
d_gene: TRBD1
CDR3aa: CASSLVRQGLYGYTF
CDR3nt: TGTGCCAGCAGCTTGGTGAGACAGGGACTCTATGGCTACACCTTC

j_gene: TRBJ2-2
abundance: NA
len: 14
v_gene: TRBV6-2/TRBV6-3
d_gene: TRBD1
CDR3aa: CASSPTGGIGELFF
CDR3nt: TGTGCCAGCAGCCCCACAGGGGGTATCGGGGAGCTGTTTTTT

j_gene: TRBJ1-2
abundance: NA
len: 14
v_gene: TRBV7-2
d_gene: TRBD1
CDR3aa: CASSSDRGLYGYTF
CDR3nt: TGTGCCAGCAGCTCGGACAGGGGGCTTTATGGCTACACCTTC

j_gene: TRBJ1-4
abundance: NA
len: 13
v_gene: TRBV29-1
d_gene: NA
CDR3aa: CSVAGRGNEKLFF
CDR3nt: TGCAGCGTTGCAGGGCGGGGTAATGAAAAACTGTTTTTT

j_gene: TRBJ1-6
abundance: NA
len: 13
v_gene: TRBV6-1
d_gene: TRBD1
CDR3aa: CASRQGSNSPLHF
CDR3nt: TGTGCCAGCCGACAGGGCAGTAATTCACCCCTCCACTTT

j_gene: TRBJ2-2
abundance: NA
len: 14
v_gene: TRBV5-4
d_gene: NA
CDR3aa: CASSPGAFSGELFF
CDR3nt: TGTGCCAGCAGCCCCGGGGCATTCTCCGGGGAGCTGTTTTTT

j_gene: TRBJ2-7
abundance: NA
len: 15
v_gene: TRBV4-3
d_gene: NA
CDR3aa: CASSQDLVQGGEQYF
CDR3nt: TGCGCCAGCAGCCAAGATCTGGTACAGGGTGGAGAGCAGTACTTC

j_gene: TRBJ1-3
abundance: NA
len: 14
v_gene: TRBV5-1
d_gene: TRBD1
CDR3aa: CASRQQGGLDTIYF
CDR3nt: TGCGCCAGCAGACAACAGGGGGGATTAGACACCATATATTTT

j_gene: TRBJ1-4
abundance: NA
len: 16
v_gene: TRBV24-1
d_gene: TRBD1
CDR3aa: CATSDSPGQGDEKLFF
CDR3nt: TGTGCCACCAGTGATTCCCCGGGACAGGGGGATGAAAAACTGTTTTTT

j_gene: TRBJ1-1
abundance: NA
len: 15
v_gene: TRBV5-6
d_gene: NA
CDR3aa: CASRTRGGRVAEAFF
CDR3nt: TGTGCCAGCAGGACCAGAGGCGGGCGGGTCGCTGAAGCTTTCTTT

j_gene: TRBJ2-3
abundance: NA
len: 18
v_gene: TRBV9
d_gene: NA
CDR3aa: CASSVDYPGETSTDTQYF
CDR3nt: TGTGCCAGCAGCGTAGATTACCCGGGGGAGACTAGCACAGATACGCAGTATTTT

j_gene: TRBJ1-6
abundance: NA
len: 17
v_gene: TRBV5-1
d_gene: NA
CDR3aa: CASSLAGLGGQNSPLHF
CDR3nt: TGCGCCAGCAGCTTGGCAGGACTCGGGGGCCAAAATTCACCCCTCCACTTT

j_gene: TRBJ1-2
abundance: NA
len: 15
v_gene: TRBV7-9
d_gene: NA
CDR3aa: CASSQLKGGVNGYTF
CDR3nt: TGTGCCAGCAGCCAACTTAAGGGTGGAGTTAATGGCTACACCTTC

j_gene: TRBJ2-2
abundance: NA
len: 17
v_gene: TRBV19
d_gene: TRBD2
CDR3aa: CASMKGLAGVTTGELFF
CDR3nt: TGTGCCAGTATGAAGGGACTAGCGGGAGTAACCACCGGGGAGCTGTTTTTT

j_gene: TRBJ2-5
abundance: NA
len: 15
v_gene: TRBV5-1
d_gene: NA
CDR3aa: CASSLDGREAETQYF
CDR3nt: TGCGCCAGCAGCTTGGACGGTCGGGAAGCAGAGACCCAGTACTTC

j_gene: TRBJ1-1
abundance: NA
len: 14
v_gene: TRBV7-9
d_gene: NA
CDR3aa: CASSLRGARTEAFF
CDR3nt: TGTGCCAGCAGCTTAAGGGGCGCGAGGACTGAAGCTTTCTTT

j_gene: TRBJ1-5
abundance: NA
len: 15
v_gene: TRBV6-5
d_gene: TRBD1
CDR3aa: CASKTGTGGNQPQHF
CDR3nt: TGTGCCAGCAAAACCGGGACAGGGGGTAATCAGCCCCAGCATTTT

j_gene: TRBJ2-5
abundance: NA
len: 13
v_gene: TRBV7-2
d_gene: NA
CDR3aa: CASSLGAQETQYF
CDR3nt: TGTGCCAGCAGCTTAGGGGCCCAAGAGACCCAGTACTTC

j_gene: TRBJ1-1
abundance: NA
len: 15
v_gene: TRBV9
d_gene: TRBD1
CDR3aa: CASSADPRGGTEAFF
CDR3nt: TGTGCCAGCAGCGCAGACCCCAGGGGGGGAACTGAAGCTTTCTTT

j_gene: TRBJ1-4
abundance: NA
len: 14
v_gene: TRBV6-2/TRBV6-3
d_gene: NA
CDR3aa: CASRSSGDQEKLFF
CDR3nt: TGTGCCAGCCGTTCGTCAGGGGATCAGGAAAAACTGTTTTTT

j_gene: TRBJ1-5
abundance: NA
len: 15
v_gene: TRBV5-1
d_gene: NA
CDR3aa: CASSLMGDSNQPQHF
CDR3nt: TGCGCCAGCAGCTTGATGGGCGATAGCAATCAGCCCCAGCATTTT

j_gene: TRBJ2-1
abundance: NA
len: 21
v_gene: TRBV19
d_gene: TRBD2
CDR3aa: CASSIRLGGLAGGPGYNEQFF
CDR3nt: TGTGCCAGTAGTATCCGACTCGGAGGACTAGCGGGAGGGCCTGGTTACAATGAGCAGTTCTTC

j_gene: TRBJ2-1
abundance: NA
len: 14
v_gene: TRBV15
d_gene: TRBD2
CDR3aa: CATSRLAGAGEQFF
CDR3nt: TGTGCCACCAGCAGACTAGCGGGAGCGGGAGAGCAGTTCTTC